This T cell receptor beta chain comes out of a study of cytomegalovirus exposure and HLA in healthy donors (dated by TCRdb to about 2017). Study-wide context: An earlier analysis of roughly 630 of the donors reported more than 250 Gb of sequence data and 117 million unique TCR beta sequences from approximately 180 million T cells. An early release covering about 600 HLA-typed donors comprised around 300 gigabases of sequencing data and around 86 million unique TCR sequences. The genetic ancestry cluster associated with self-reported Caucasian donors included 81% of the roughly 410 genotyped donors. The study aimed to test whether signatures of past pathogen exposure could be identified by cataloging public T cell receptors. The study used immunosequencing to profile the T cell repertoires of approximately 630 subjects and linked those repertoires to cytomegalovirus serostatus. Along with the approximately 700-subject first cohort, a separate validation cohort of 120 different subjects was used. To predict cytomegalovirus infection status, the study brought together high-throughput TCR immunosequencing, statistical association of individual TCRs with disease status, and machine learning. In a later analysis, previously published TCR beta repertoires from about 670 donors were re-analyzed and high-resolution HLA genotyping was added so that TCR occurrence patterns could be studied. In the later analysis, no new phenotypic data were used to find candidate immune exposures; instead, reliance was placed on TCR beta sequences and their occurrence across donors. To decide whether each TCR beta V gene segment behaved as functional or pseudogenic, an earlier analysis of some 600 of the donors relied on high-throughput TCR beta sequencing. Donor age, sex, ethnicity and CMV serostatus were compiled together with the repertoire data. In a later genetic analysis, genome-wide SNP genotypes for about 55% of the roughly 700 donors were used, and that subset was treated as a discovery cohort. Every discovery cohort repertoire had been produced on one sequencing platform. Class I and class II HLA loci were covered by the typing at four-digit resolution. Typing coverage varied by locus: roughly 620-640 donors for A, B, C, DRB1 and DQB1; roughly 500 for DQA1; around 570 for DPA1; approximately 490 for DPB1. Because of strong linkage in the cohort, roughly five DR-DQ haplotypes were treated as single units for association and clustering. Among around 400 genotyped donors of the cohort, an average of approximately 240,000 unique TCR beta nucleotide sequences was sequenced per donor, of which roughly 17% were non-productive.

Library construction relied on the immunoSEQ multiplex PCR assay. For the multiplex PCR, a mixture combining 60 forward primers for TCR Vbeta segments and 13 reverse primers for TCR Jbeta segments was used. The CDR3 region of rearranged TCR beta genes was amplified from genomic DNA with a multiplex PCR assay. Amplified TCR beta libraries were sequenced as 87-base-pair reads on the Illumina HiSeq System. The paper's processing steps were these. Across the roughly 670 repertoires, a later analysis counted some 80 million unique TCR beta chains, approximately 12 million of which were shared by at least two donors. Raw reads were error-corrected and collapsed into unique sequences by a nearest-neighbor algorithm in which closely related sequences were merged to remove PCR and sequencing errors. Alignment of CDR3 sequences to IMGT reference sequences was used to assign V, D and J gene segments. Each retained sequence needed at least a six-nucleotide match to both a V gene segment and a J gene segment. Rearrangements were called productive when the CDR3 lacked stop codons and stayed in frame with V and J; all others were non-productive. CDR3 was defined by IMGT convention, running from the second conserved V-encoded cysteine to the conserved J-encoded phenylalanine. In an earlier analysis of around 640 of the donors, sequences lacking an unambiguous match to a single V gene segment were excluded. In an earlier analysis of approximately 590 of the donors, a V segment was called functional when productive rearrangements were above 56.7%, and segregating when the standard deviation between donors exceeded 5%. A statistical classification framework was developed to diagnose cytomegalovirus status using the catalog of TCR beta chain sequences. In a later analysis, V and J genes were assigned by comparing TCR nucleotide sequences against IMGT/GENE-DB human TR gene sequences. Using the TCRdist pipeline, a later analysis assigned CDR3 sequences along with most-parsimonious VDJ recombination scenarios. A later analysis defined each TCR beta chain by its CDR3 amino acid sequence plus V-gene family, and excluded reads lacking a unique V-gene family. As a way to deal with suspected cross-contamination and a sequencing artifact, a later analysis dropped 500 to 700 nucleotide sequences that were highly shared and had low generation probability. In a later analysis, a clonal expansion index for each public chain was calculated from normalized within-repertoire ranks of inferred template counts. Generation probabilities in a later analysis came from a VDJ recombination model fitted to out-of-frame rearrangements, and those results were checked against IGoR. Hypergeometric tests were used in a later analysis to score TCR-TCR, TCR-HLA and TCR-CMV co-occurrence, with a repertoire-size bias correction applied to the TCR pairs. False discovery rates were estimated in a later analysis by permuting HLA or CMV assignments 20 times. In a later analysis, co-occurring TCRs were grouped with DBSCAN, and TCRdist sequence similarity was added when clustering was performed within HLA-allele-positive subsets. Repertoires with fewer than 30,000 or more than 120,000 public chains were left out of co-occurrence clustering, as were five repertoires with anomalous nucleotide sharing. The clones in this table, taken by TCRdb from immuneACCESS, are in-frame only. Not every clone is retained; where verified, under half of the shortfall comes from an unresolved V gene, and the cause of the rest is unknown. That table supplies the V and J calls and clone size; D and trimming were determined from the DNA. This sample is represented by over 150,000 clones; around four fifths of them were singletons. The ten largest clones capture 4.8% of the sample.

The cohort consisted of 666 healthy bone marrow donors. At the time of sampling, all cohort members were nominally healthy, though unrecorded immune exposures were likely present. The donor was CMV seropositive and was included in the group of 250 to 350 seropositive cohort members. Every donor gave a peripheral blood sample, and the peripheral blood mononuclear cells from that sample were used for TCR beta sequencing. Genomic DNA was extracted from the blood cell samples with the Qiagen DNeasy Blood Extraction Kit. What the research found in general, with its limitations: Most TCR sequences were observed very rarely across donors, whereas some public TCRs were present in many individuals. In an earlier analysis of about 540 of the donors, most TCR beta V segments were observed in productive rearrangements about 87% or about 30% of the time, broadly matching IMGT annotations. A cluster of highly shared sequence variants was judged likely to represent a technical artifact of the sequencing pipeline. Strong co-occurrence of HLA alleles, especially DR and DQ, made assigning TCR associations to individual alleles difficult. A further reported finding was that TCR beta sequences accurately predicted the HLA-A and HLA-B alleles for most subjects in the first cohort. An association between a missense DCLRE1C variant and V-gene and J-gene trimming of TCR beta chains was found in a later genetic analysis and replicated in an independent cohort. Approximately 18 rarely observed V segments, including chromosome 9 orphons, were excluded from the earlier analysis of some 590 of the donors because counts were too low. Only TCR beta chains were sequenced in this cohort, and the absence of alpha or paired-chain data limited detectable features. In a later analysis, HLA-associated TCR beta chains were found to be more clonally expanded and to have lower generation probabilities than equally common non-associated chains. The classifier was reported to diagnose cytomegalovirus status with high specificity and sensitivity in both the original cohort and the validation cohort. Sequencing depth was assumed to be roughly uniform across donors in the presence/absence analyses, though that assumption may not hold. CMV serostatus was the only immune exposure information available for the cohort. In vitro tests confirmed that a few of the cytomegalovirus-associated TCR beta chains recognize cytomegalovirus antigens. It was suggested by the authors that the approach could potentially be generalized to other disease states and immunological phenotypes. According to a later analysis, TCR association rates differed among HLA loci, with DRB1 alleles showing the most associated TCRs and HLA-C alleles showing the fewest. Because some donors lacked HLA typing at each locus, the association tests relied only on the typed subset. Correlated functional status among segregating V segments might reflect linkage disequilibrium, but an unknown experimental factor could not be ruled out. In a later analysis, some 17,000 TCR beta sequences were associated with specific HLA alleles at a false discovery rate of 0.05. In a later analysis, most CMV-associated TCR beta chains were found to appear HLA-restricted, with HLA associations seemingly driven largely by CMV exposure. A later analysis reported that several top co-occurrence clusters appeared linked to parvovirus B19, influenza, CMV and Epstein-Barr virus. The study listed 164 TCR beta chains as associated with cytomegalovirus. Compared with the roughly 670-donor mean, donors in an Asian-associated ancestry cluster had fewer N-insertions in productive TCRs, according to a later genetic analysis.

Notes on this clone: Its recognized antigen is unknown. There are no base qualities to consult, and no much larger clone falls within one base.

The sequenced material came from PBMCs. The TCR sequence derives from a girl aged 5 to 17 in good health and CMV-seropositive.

The nucleotides are TGTGCCAGCAGTTCCGTAGGGACATTAGAGCATTTT. Its protein reads: CASSSVGTLEHF. The chain links TRBV6-5 with TRBJ1-5; a weak D assignment points to TRBD1 (6 bases agree). Counted from cysteine to phenylalanine, this CDR3 has 12 amino acids. The read is trimmed to its CDR3 DNA, 36 bases read in frame from base 1. V is pared back by 4 bases and J by 14 bases, with 15 bases lying between the germline termini. CDR1 and CDR2, looked up from the germline V gene, are MNHEY and SVGAGI.